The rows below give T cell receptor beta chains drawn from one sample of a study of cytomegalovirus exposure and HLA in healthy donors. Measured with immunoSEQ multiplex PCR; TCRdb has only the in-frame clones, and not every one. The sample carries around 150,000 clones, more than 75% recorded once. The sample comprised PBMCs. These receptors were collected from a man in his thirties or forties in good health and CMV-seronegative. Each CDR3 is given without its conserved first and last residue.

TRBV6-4	ASSERSGEPYEQY
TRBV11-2	ASSFVAGALYEQY
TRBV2	ASRFSGENIQY
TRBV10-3	AISGTGGETGELF
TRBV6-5	ASSYTGNQGYEQY
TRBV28	ASSTNSAGANVLT
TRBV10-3	AIKSSGTSRSYNEQF
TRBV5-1	ASSLERQNRGGLQY
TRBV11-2	ASSLALTNEKLF
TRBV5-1	ASSLAGGVYEQY
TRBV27	ASSPPASGTGVDEQF
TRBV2	ASGLAGGNEQY
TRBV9	ASSPGQEAYGYT
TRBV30	AWGTGTAGLVN
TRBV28	ASGTGGNEQY
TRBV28	ASSFQGFGNTIY
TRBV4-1	ASSQDRDRGAF
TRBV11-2	ASSRMGQLNTEAF
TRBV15	ATSRVLTGGVLPQH
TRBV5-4	ASSPQTGSSYEQY
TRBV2	ASMRAGEQY
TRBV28	ASRPLAGRNTGELF
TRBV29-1	SADWREGTYEQY
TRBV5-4	ASSTWLRGGGELF
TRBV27	ASSFQGGNQPQH
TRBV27	ASSYGGRQETQY
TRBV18	ASSPDRAYEQY
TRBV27	ASSLIRAGYNEQF
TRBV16	ASSPPRGTSTEAF
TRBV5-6	ASRASGLEQY
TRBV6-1	ASSETGSVSEAF
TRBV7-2	ASSPRDEAF
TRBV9	ASSVGASPSYNEQF
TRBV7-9	ASFSRGASGEETQY
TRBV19	ASSIEAQWYGYT
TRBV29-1	SVSPDSYEQY
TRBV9	ASSVGGTSGNNEQF
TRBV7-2	ASSLGGRGETQY
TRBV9	ASSTSGNVNEQF
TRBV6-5	ASSSGGGRVTNEQY
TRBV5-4	ASSSRSGANVLT